This T cell receptor beta chain is drawn from a study of cytomegalovirus exposure and HLA in healthy donors. Primers: 60 Vbeta forward and 13 Jbeta reverse. The method was immunoSEQ multiplex PCR; TCRdb's version includes in-frame clones alone and lacks a portion of them. The data contain around 150,000 clones, roughly 85% of them singletons. V gave up 7 bases and J gave up 4 bases, with 19 bases separating them. Germline V gene data show CDR1 as LNHDA and CDR2 as SQIVND (reference sequence). There are 16 residues in the CDR3. At collection, donors were nominally healthy, but unrecorded immune exposures were probable.

The material sequenced was PBMCs. The receptor was derived from a male donor in good health and CMV-seropositive. The V call is TRBV19, the J call TRBJ2-2; no definite D call. CDR3 sequence: CASINIDSRSTGELFF. In DNA form, the CDR3 reads TGTGCCAGTATCAATATAGACTCCCGGAGCACCGGGGAGCTGTTTTTT.